These T cell receptor beta chains were read from a single sample in a study of control samples from healthy donors and cancer patients. Using immunoSEQ multiplex PCR, the repertoire was profiled, and TCRdb retains in-frame clones only, with some absent. The sample includes some 74,000 clones, about 94% of them seen just once. Source material: blood. The source of these receptors is a woman younger than 45 in good health. The CDR3 runs from the conserved cysteine through the conserved F or W. Fields, in order: V gene, J gene, CDR3 protein.

v_call: TRBV11-3
j_call: TRBJ2-5
cdr3_aa: CASSFAGTRETQYF

v_call: TRBV11-2
j_call: TRBJ1-1
cdr3_aa: CASSLDRAPGAFF

v_call: TRBV28
j_call: TRBJ1-1
cdr3_aa: CASSVQEPVEAFF

v_call: TRBV28
j_call: TRBJ2-4
cdr3_aa: CASSFRAIVDKNIQYF

v_call: TRBV7-2
j_call: TRBJ1-2
cdr3_aa: CASLGGNNYGYTF

v_call: TRBV28
j_call: TRBJ2-4
cdr3_aa: CASSEASTGAKNIQYF

v_call: TRBV27
j_call: TRBJ2-1
cdr3_aa: CASSRTGPNYNEQFF

v_call: TRBV6-6
j_call: TRBJ1-1
cdr3_aa: CATGRWVNTEAFF

v_call: TRBV15
j_call: TRBJ1-1
cdr3_aa: CATSRGHNTEAFF

v_call: TRBV3-1/TRBV3-2
j_call: TRBJ1-4
cdr3_aa: CASSQVIRGVANEKLFF

v_call: TRBV6-6
j_call: TRBJ2-5
cdr3_aa: CASSKDRGGETQYF

v_call: TRBV19
j_call: TRBJ1-3
cdr3_aa: CASSIYGNTIYF

v_call: TRBV7-8
j_call: TRBJ2-5
cdr3_aa: CASSLEASKETQYF

v_call: TRBV9
j_call: TRBJ1-4
cdr3_aa: CASSSGTGDEKLFF

v_call: TRBV19
j_call: TRBJ1-5
cdr3_aa: CASRIWNQPQHF

v_call: TRBV4-1
j_call: TRBJ1-3
cdr3_aa: CASSQAPTQRTGNTIYF

v_call: TRBV5-1
j_call: TRBJ1-2
cdr3_aa: CASSLGQDGDYGYTF

v_call: TRBV27
j_call: TRBJ2-1
cdr3_aa: CASRTEGNEQFF

v_call: TRBV10-2
j_call: TRBJ1-6
cdr3_aa: CASSESRGGSPLHF

v_call: TRBV5-4
j_call: TRBJ2-1
cdr3_aa: CASSPGTGTYNEQFF

v_call: TRBV19
j_call: TRBJ1-4
cdr3_aa: CASSRITGFGEKLFF

v_call: TRBV3-1/TRBV3-2
j_call: TRBJ1-2
cdr3_aa: CASSHGGISRGYTF

v_call: TRBV30
j_call: TRBJ2-1
cdr3_aa: CAQTGGSYNEQFF

v_call: TRBV21-1
j_call: TRBJ2-2
cdr3_aa: CASSSRVIPSEHRGAVF

v_call: TRBV6-6
j_call: TRBJ2-3
cdr3_aa: CASSYTGGATDTQYF

v_call: TRBV9
j_call: TRBJ2-7
cdr3_aa: CASSSGTRGWEQYF

v_call: TRBV12-3/TRBV12-4
j_call: TRBJ1-5
cdr3_aa: CASSLRVYQPQHF

v_call: TRBV19
j_call: TRBJ1-1
cdr3_aa: CASKHLNTEAFF

v_call: TRBV6-6
j_call: TRBJ1-5
cdr3_aa: CASSNSGDSSNQPQHF

v_call: TRBV30
j_call: TRBJ1-6
cdr3_aa: CAWSPGTSTSPLHF

v_call: TRBV2
j_call: TRBJ1-5
cdr3_aa: CASGLGGFNQPQHF

v_call: TRBV7-6
j_call: TRBJ2-3
cdr3_aa: CASSLGRAGERTDTQYF

v_call: TRBV15
j_call: TRBJ1-2
cdr3_aa: CATSRDFGTAVDGYTF

v_call: TRBV19
j_call: TRBJ2-3
cdr3_aa: CASAGLTTDTQYF

v_call: TRBV2
j_call: TRBJ1-3
cdr3_aa: CASSEDSLGNTIYF

v_call: TRBV7-2
j_call: TRBJ1-3
cdr3_aa: CASSLEGGGRNTIYF

v_call: TRBV5-4
j_call: TRBJ2-1
cdr3_aa: CASSWIGQGENNEQFF

v_call: TRBV19
j_call: TRBJ1-5
cdr3_aa: CASSIVGSQPQHF

v_call: TRBV11-2
j_call: TRBJ2-5
cdr3_aa: CASSLDIGLAGEETQYF

v_call: TRBV5-1
j_call: TRBJ1-1
cdr3_aa: CASSALSRTGGSEAFF

v_call: TRBV5-6
j_call: TRBJ1-1
cdr3_aa: CASSLGRLNTEAFF

v_call: TRBV28
j_call: TRBJ1-5
cdr3_aa: CAIHGSNQPQHF

v_call: TRBV25-1
j_call: TRBJ2-2
cdr3_aa: CASSEGGLDTGELFF

v_call: TRBV30
j_call: TRBJ2-6
cdr3_aa: CAWLLGGSSGANVLTF

v_call: TRBV2
j_call: TRBJ2-2
cdr3_aa: CASSDRDTGELFF

v_call: TRBV24-1
j_call: TRBJ1-4
cdr3_aa: CATSDGTGLANEKLFF

v_call: TRBV5-1
j_call: TRBJ2-7
cdr3_aa: CASSLAGGGDFEQYF

v_call: TRBV19
j_call: TRBJ1-5
cdr3_aa: CASSRRAGQPQHF

v_call: TRBV30
j_call: TRBJ1-1
cdr3_aa: CALHRGLSTEAFF

v_call: TRBV3-1/TRBV3-2
j_call: TRBJ1-4
cdr3_aa: CASSHRDGEKLFF

v_call: TRBV19
j_call: TRBJ2-4
cdr3_aa: CASSQTGIEVKNIQYF

v_call: TRBV10-2
j_call: TRBJ1-6
cdr3_aa: CASGQSSYNSPLHF

v_call: TRBV6-5
j_call: TRBJ1-4
cdr3_aa: CASRLDRATNEKLFF

v_call: TRBV7-2
j_call: TRBJ1-2
cdr3_aa: CASSLAGSYYGYTF

v_call: TRBV18
j_call: TRBJ2-3
cdr3_aa: CASSPQGLAERGDTQYF

v_call: TRBV5-1
j_call: TRBJ1-5
cdr3_aa: CASSQSGGEQPQHF

v_call: TRBV4-1
j_call: TRBJ1-1
cdr3_aa: CASSQNWGTWDTEAFF

v_call: TRBV20-1
j_call: TRBJ1-5
cdr3_aa: CSACDRVGQPQHF